This entry describes one T cell receptor beta chain. The entry originates in a study of blood T cell repertoires in COVID-19. The CDR3 runs to 15 residues. Germline V CDR1 and CDR2: MDHEN, SYDVKM. Trimming shortened V by 5 bases and J by 0 bases, and 11 bases separated the two germline ends. TCRdb's copy holds only in-frame clones and misses some; the assay was immunoSEQ multiplex PCR. This sample yields about 120,000 clones, of which more than 70% are seen a single time; 3.9% belongs to the top ten. Sequenced sample: peripheral blood. The origin of this receptor is a man aged 60 to 69 with acute or convalescent COVID-19. The rearrangement links TRBV28 to TRBJ1-5; maybe TRBD1 (6 bases). CDR3 in amino acids: CASSRWTDSNQPQHF. The DNA for the CDR3 is TGTGCCAGCAGTCGGTGGACAGATAGCAATCAGCCCCAGCATTTT.